These T cell receptor beta chains were read from a single sample in a study of blood T cell repertoires in COVID-19. Only in-frame clones appear in the TCRdb table, and some are missing; sequencing was by immunoSEQ multiplex PCR. Counted here are more than 200,000 clones, roughly 85% occurring once; the ten biggest clones make up approximately 2.6%. Sequencing was done on a sample of peripheral blood. All receptors come from a woman in her sixties or seventies with active or convalescent COVID-19. The CDR3 runs from the conserved cysteine through the conserved F or W. The order of the fields is V gene, clone size, J gene, D gene, CDR3 DNA, CDR3 protein. The D gene is left open where the match is weak. Size values are once, few and many counts, or a class for expanded clones, and some rows have none.

>TRBV4-1|once|TRBJ2-1|TRBD2
TGCGCCAGCAGCCAAGGGACGACAGCCCGACTAGCGGGAGGGCCGGGTAATGAGCAGTTCTTC
CASSQGTTARLAGGPGNEQFF
>TRBV7-2|NA|TRBJ2-3|NA
TGTGCCAGCAGCCAAGATCGGGGAGATACGCAGTATTTT
CASSQDRGDTQYF
>TRBV4-1|NA|TRBJ2-3|TRBD2
TGCGCCAGCAGCCAAGAAGTCGACAGCGGGAGCAGTTGGAATACGCAGTATTTT
CASSQEVDSGSSWNTQYF
>TRBV6-5|NA|TRBJ1-5|NA
TGTGCCAGCAGCCCACATCGGGATCGCAATCAGCCCCAGCATTTT
CASSPHRDRNQPQHF
>TRBV6-6|NA|TRBJ2-1|TRBD1
TGTGCCAGCAGCCCTCAGACAGGGAACTACAATGAGCAGTTCTTC
CASSPQTGNYNEQFF
>TRBV9|NA|TRBJ1-1|NA
TGTGCCAGCAGCCCCATCGGAGGGAACACTGAAGCTTTCTTT
CASSPIGGNTEAFF
>TRBV18|NA|TRBJ1-6|NA
TGTGCCAGCTCACTACGAGAGGGAAGTTCACCCCTCCACTTT
CASSLREGSSPLHF
>TRBV10-2|NA|TRBJ2-7|TRBD2
TGCGCCAGCAGACTAGCGGGAGGCCCTCTCGAGCAGTACTTC
CASRLAGGPLEQYF
>TRBV4-1|NA|TRBJ1-1|NA
TGCGCCAGCAGCCAGCGGGGTTGGAACACTGAAGCTTTCTTT
CASSQRGWNTEAFF
>TRBV9|NA|TRBJ2-3|TRBD2
TGTGCCAGCAGCGTAGCCGGGCGGGGGGTCACAGATACGCAGTATTTT
CASSVAGRGVTDTQYF
>TRBV5-1|NA|TRBJ1-2|TRBD1
TGCGCCAGCACCCCCCTGACAGGGTCCGGCGGCTACACCTTC
CASTPLTGSGGYTF
>TRBV12-3/TRBV12-4|NA|TRBJ2-2|TRBD2
TGTGCCAGCAGCCCGGGGACTACAACTAGGCTGTTTTTT
CASSPGTTTRLFF
>TRBV9|NA|TRBJ2-3|TRBD2
TGTGCCAGCAGCGGCCGACTAGCATCCACAGATACGCAGTATTTT
CASSGRLASTDTQYF
>TRBV2|NA|TRBJ1-1|TRBD1
TGTGCCAGCAGTGAACAGGGGGAGAACACTGAAGCTTTCTTT
CASSEQGENTEAFF
>TRBV10-3|few|TRBJ2-1|NA
TGTGCCATCAGTGAGCGGGGTTTTCCCCTTAATGAGCAGTTCTTC
CAISERGFPLNEQFF
>TRBV2|NA|TRBJ1-4|TRBD1
TGTGCCAGCACGTGGGGGACAGGCAATGAAAAACTGTTTTTT
CASTWGTGNEKLFF
>TRBV28|NA|TRBJ2-7|NA
TGTGCCAGCAGCTCAGGGGAGGGCACGGACGAGCAGTACTTC
CASSSGEGTDEQYF
>TRBV5-1|NA|TRBJ2-6|NA
TGCGCCAGCAGCTTGGGCATGTTGGGCGGGGCCAACGTCCTGACTTTC
CASSLGMLGGANVLTF
>TRBV27|NA|TRBJ1-4|NA
TGTGCCAGCCGTTGGACAGCGGGGGGAAAACTGTTTTTT
CASRWTAGGKLFF
>TRBV6-5|few|TRBJ1-2|NA
TGTGCCAGCAGTTACACAGGGTACTATGGCTACACCTTC
CASSYTGYYGYTF
>TRBV3-1/TRBV3-2|NA|TRBJ2-1|TRBD2
TGTGCCAGCAGCCCGCGGGGGGTTTCCTACAATGAGCAGTTCTTC
CASSPRGVSYNEQFF
>TRBV6-5|NA|TRBJ1-1|TRBD1
TGTGCCAGCGAGCAGGGGGCCTTCGCGAACACTGAAGCTTTCTTT
CASEQGAFANTEAFF
>TRBV29-1|few|TRBJ2-5|TRBD2
TGCAGCGTCCCTACTCCAGCGGGGGGGCAAGAGACCCAGTACTTC
CSVPTPAGGQETQYF
>TRBV12-3/TRBV12-4|NA|TRBJ1-1|NA
TGTGCCAGCAGTTTAGGGCGAGGAACTGAAGCTTTCTTT
CASSLGRGTEAFF
>TRBV6-5|few|TRBJ2-7|TRBD2
TGTGCCAGCAGCGGACTAGCGGGAGATATGGGCGAGCAGTACTTC
CASSGLAGDMGEQYF
>TRBV4-1|NA|TRBJ2-7|NA
TGCGCCAGCAGCCCCCCCGGGGGAGTGGGGTCCTACGAGCAGTACTTC
CASSPPGGVGSYEQYF